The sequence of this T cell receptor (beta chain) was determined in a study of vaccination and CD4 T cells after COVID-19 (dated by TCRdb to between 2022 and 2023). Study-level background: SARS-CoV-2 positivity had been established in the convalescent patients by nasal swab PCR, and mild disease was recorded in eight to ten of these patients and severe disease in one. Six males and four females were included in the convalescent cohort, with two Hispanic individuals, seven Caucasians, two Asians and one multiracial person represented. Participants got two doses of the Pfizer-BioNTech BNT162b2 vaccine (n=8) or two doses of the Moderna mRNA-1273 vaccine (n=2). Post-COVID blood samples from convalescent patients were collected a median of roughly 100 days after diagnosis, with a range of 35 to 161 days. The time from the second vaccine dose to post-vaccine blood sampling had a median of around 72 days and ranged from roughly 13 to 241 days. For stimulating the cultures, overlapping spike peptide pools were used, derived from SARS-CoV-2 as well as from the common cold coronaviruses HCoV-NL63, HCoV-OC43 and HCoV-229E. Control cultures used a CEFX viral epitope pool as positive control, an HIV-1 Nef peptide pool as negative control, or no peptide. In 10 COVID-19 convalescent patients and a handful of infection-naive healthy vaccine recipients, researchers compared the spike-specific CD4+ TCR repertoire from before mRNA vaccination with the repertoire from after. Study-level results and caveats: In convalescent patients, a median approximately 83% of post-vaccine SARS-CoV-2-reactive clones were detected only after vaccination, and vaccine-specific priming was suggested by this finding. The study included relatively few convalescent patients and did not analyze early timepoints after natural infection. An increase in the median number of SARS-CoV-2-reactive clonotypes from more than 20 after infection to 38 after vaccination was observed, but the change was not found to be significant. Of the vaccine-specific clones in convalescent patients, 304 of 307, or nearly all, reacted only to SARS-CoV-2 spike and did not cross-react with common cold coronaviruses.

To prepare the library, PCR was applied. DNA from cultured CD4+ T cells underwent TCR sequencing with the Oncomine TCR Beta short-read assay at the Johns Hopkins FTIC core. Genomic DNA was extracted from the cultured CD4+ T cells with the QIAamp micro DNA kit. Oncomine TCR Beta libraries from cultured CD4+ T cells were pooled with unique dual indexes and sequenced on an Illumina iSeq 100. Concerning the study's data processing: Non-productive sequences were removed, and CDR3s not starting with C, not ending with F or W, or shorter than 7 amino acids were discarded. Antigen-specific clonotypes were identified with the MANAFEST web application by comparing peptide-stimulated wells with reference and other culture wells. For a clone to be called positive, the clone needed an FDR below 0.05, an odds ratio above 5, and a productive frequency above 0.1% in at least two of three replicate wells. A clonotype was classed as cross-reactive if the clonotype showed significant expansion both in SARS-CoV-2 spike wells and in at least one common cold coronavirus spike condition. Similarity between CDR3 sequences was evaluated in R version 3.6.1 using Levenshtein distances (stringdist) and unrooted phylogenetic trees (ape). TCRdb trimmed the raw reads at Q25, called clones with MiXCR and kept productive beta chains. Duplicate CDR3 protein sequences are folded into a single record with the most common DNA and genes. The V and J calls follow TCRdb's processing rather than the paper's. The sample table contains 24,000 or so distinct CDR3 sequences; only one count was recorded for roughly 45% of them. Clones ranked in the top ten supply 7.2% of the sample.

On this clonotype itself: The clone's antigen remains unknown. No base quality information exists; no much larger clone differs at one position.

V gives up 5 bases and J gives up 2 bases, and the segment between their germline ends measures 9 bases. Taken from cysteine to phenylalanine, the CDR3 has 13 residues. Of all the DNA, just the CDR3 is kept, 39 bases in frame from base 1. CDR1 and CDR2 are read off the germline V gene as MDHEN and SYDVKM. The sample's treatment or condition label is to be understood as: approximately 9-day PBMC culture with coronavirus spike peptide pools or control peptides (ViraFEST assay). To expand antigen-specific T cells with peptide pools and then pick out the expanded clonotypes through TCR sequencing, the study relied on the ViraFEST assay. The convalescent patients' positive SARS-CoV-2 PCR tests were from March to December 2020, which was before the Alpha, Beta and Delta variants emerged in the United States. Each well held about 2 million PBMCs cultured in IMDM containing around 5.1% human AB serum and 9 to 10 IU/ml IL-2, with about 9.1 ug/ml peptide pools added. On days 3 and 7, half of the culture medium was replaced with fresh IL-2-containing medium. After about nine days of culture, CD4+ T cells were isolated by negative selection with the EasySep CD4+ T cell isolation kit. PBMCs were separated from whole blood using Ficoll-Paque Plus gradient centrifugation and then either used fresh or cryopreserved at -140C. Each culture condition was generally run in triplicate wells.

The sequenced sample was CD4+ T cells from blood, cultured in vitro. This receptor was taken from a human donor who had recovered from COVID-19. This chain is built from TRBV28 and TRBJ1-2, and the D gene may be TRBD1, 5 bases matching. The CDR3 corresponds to CASSTAGNYGYTF. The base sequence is TGTGCCAGCAGTACCGCAGGGAACTATGGCTACACCTTC.